These T cell receptor beta chains were read from a single sample in a study of OX40 agonist ivuxolimab in advanced cancers. The protocol was immunoSEQ multiplex PCR, while the TCRdb copy is restricted to in-frame clones and leaves out a portion. The sample shows 60,000 or so clones, 86% of them seen only once. Here the sequenced sample was CD4+ or CD8+ T cells sorted from blood, taken in a trial of the OX40 agonist ivuxolimab. The source of these receptors is an adult with an advanced solid tumor such as melanoma, head and neck, liver or kidney cancer. CDR3s include the opening cysteine and the closing phenylalanine or tryptophan. D genes are given only for firm matches. Clone size is stated in some rows and not others, as once, few, many or a class when expanded.

v_gene: TRBV2
j_gene: TRBJ2-4
d_gene: -
abundance: -
CDR3nt: TGTGCCAGCAGATCAGGGACACTCTCAACGGGCATTCAGTACTTC
CDR3aa: CASRSGTLSTGIQYF

v_gene: TRBV2
j_gene: TRBJ1-1
d_gene: -
abundance: few
CDR3nt: TGTGCCAGCAGTCCATCGGACAGACTCAACACTGAAGCTTTCTTT
CDR3aa: CASSPSDRLNTEAFF

v_gene: TRBV6-1
j_gene: TRBJ2-1
d_gene: -
abundance: -
CDR3nt: TGTGCCAGCACATGGTCGGGTATTGAGCAGTTCTTC
CDR3aa: CASTWSGIEQFF

v_gene: TRBV9
j_gene: TRBJ2-3
d_gene: TRBD1
abundance: -
CDR3nt: TGTGCCAGCAGCGTAGGACAGGGGAAGGTCACAGATACGCAGTATTTT
CDR3aa: CASSVGQGKVTDTQYF

v_gene: TRBV18
j_gene: TRBJ2-3
d_gene: -
abundance: -
CDR3nt: TGTGCCAGCTCACTTGGCCCAGATACGCAGTATTTT
CDR3aa: CASSLGPDTQYF

v_gene: TRBV6-1
j_gene: TRBJ1-5
d_gene: -
abundance: -
CDR3nt: TGTGCCAGCAGCCCGGGCTTGAGAGGCAATCAGCCCCAGCATTTT
CDR3aa: CASSPGLRGNQPQHF

v_gene: TRBV19
j_gene: TRBJ2-7
d_gene: TRBD2
abundance: -
CDR3nt: TGTGCCAGTACCCCCAAAGCGGGACCGAACTACGAGCAGTACTTC
CDR3aa: CASTPKAGPNYEQYF

v_gene: TRBV18
j_gene: TRBJ1-1
d_gene: -
abundance: -
CDR3nt: TGTGCCAGCTCACTCCTGGCGGGGGACGGAGGGACTGAAGCTTTCTTT
CDR3aa: CASSLLAGDGGTEAFF

v_gene: TRBV27
j_gene: TRBJ2-7
d_gene: -
abundance: -
CDR3nt: TGTGCCAGCAGTTCCGCGGGGAGGAGGACCTACGAGCAGTACTTC
CDR3aa: CASSSAGRRTYEQYF

v_gene: TRBV7-8
j_gene: TRBJ1-1
d_gene: -
abundance: -
CDR3nt: TGTGCCAGCAGGTCCTTTCAGAACACTGAAGCTTTCTTT
CDR3aa: CASRSFQNTEAFF

v_gene: TRBV11-2
j_gene: TRBJ2-1
d_gene: TRBD2
abundance: -
CDR3nt: TGTGCCAGCAGCACTCCCGGGACTAGCGGGCTCTACAATGAGCAGTTCTTC
CDR3aa: CASSTPGTSGLYNEQFF

v_gene: TRBV30
j_gene: TRBJ1-4
d_gene: -
abundance: -
CDR3nt: TGTGCCTGGGGCACTGGGGGGACTAATGAAAAACTGTTTTTT
CDR3aa: CAWGTGGTNEKLFF

v_gene: TRBV7-2
j_gene: TRBJ2-1
d_gene: -
abundance: many
CDR3nt: TGTGCCAGCAGCCGCAGCCACGGCAATGAGCAGTTCTTC
CDR3aa: CASSRSHGNEQFF

v_gene: TRBV18
j_gene: TRBJ2-6
d_gene: -
abundance: -
CDR3nt: TGTGCCAGCTCACTGTCTGGGGCCAACGTCCTGACTTTC
CDR3aa: CASSLSGANVLTF

v_gene: TRBV5-1
j_gene: TRBJ2-4
d_gene: -
abundance: -
CDR3nt: TGCGCCAGCAGCTCACAGGGGGGGACACCTCTAGCCAAAAACATTCAGTACTTC
CDR3aa: CASSSQGGTPLAKNIQYF

v_gene: TRBV7-9
j_gene: TRBJ2-5
d_gene: -
abundance: -
CDR3nt: TGTGCCAGCAGCCGAAATCCCCAAGAGACCCAGTACTTC
CDR3aa: CASSRNPQETQYF

v_gene: TRBV5-4
j_gene: TRBJ2-2
d_gene: -
abundance: -
CDR3nt: TGTGCCAGCAGCTTGGCGGGGACGGGCACCGGGGAGCTGTTTTTT
CDR3aa: CASSLAGTGTGELFF

v_gene: TRBV7-7
j_gene: TRBJ2-7
d_gene: TRBD1
abundance: -
CDR3nt: TGTGCCAGCAGCCCGGGACAGGGGGAGCAGTACTTC
CDR3aa: CASSPGQGEQYF

v_gene: TRBV4-1
j_gene: TRBJ1-4
d_gene: -
abundance: once
CDR3nt: TGCGCCAGCAGCCTGGTGTCTAATGAAAAACTGTTTTTT
CDR3aa: CASSLVSNEKLFF

v_gene: TRBV4-2
j_gene: TRBJ2-1
d_gene: TRBD2
abundance: -
CDR3nt: TGTGCCAGCAGCCAAGATAGGAGCCTAGCGGGCGGACCCTACAATGAGCAGTTCTTC
CDR3aa: CASSQDRSLAGGPYNEQFF

v_gene: TRBV10-3
j_gene: TRBJ2-7
d_gene: TRBD1
abundance: -
CDR3nt: TGTGCCATCAGCGCGACAGGGGGCTGGAACGAGCAGTACTTC
CDR3aa: CAISATGGWNEQYF

v_gene: TRBV5-4
j_gene: TRBJ2-5
d_gene: -
abundance: -
CDR3nt: TGTGCCAGCAGCTTCGACAGGACGGAGACCCAGTACTTC
CDR3aa: CASSFDRTETQYF

v_gene: TRBV6-1
j_gene: TRBJ2-3
d_gene: -
abundance: -
CDR3nt: TGTGCCAGCAGTGAAGGCCACCTCACAGATACGCAGTATTTT
CDR3aa: CASSEGHLTDTQYF

v_gene: TRBV7-9
j_gene: TRBJ1-5
d_gene: TRBD1
abundance: -
CDR3nt: TGTGCCAGCAGCTGGGGAACAGGGGGCAATCAGCCCCAGCATTTT
CDR3aa: CASSWGTGGNQPQHF